This is a list of T cell receptor beta chains from one sample in a study of blood T cell repertoires in COVID-19. Using immunoSEQ multiplex PCR, the repertoire was profiled, and TCRdb retains in-frame clones only, with some absent. Altogether some 160,000 clones are present, 80% being singletons, with the ten largest covering around 7%. The sample taken for sequencing was peripheral blood. All receptors come from a man aged 65 to 79 with active or convalescent COVID-19. Both conserved end residues are part of each CDR3. Each record gives: clone size, J gene, V gene, D gene, CDR3 DNA, CDR3 protein. The D gene is left open where the match is weak. Only some rows state a clone size, as once, few, many or a class for expanded clones.

abundance: few; j_gene: TRBJ2-7; v_gene: TRBV30; d_gene: TRBD1; CDR3nt: TGTGCCTGGAGTGGCGGTAGAGGGACAGGGGGGGACGAGCAGTACTTC; CDR3aa: CAWSGGRGTGGDEQYF
abundance: -; j_gene: TRBJ1-3; v_gene: TRBV29-1; d_gene: -; CDR3nt: TGCAGCGTTGAAGTAGATTTGGAGGACACCATATATTTT; CDR3aa: CSVEVDLEDTIYF
abundance: -; j_gene: TRBJ1-1; v_gene: TRBV5-6; d_gene: TRBD1; CDR3nt: TGTGCCAGCAGCTTGGCCCTACAAACAGGGGGCAATGAAGCTTTCTTT; CDR3aa: CASSLALQTGGNEAFF
abundance: -; j_gene: TRBJ2-5; v_gene: TRBV18; d_gene: -; CDR3nt: TGTGCCAGCTCACCAAATCTATCGGAGACCCAGTACTTC; CDR3aa: CASSPNLSETQYF
abundance: -; j_gene: TRBJ1-5; v_gene: TRBV4-2; d_gene: TRBD1; CDR3nt: TGTGCCAGCAGCCAAGGGGGACAGAACGGGCAGCCCCAGCATTTT; CDR3aa: CASSQGGQNGQPQHF
abundance: once; j_gene: TRBJ2-7; v_gene: TRBV5-1; d_gene: -; CDR3nt: TGCGCCAGCAGCATCGACACCCACTCCTACGAGCAGTACTTC; CDR3aa: CASSIDTHSYEQYF
abundance: -; j_gene: TRBJ1-2; v_gene: TRBV19; d_gene: TRBD1; CDR3nt: TGTGCCAGTAGTATGGACAGGGGGGCTCAGCGCTACACCTTC; CDR3aa: CASSMDRGAQRYTF
abundance: once; j_gene: TRBJ2-7; v_gene: TRBV5-1; d_gene: TRBD1; CDR3nt: TGCGCCAGCAGCTTGATACAGGGGGCATTAAGCTACGAGCAGTACTTC; CDR3aa: CASSLIQGALSYEQYF
abundance: -; j_gene: TRBJ2-6; v_gene: TRBV10-2; d_gene: -; CDR3nt: TGCGCCAGTTCAAAATCTGGGGCCAACGTCCTGACTTTC; CDR3aa: CASSKSGANVLTF
abundance: -; j_gene: TRBJ2-5; v_gene: TRBV12-3/TRBV12-4; d_gene: -; CDR3nt: TGTGCCAGCACCTCCGGAGAGACCCAGTACTTC; CDR3aa: CASTSGETQYF
abundance: -; j_gene: TRBJ1-6; v_gene: TRBV7-2; d_gene: -; CDR3nt: TGTGCCAGCAGCTTAGTATACCCGACGGGTAGTTATTCACCCCTCCACTTT; CDR3aa: CASSLVYPTGSYSPLHF
abundance: -; j_gene: TRBJ1-1; v_gene: TRBV4-1; d_gene: -; CDR3nt: TGCGCCAGCAGCCAAGATGGGGGGACTATGAACACTGAAGCTTTCTTT; CDR3aa: CASSQDGGTMNTEAFF
abundance: -; j_gene: TRBJ1-1; v_gene: TRBV6-5; d_gene: TRBD1; CDR3nt: TGTGCCAGCAGACCAGGACAGGTCCTGAACACTGAAGCTTTCTTT; CDR3aa: CASRPGQVLNTEAFF
abundance: once; j_gene: TRBJ1-2; v_gene: TRBV19; d_gene: -; CDR3nt: TGTGCCAGTAGGGACCGGTTCGGGGATGGCTACACCTTC; CDR3aa: CASRDRFGDGYTF
abundance: few; j_gene: TRBJ2-7; v_gene: TRBV6-2/TRBV6-3; d_gene: -; CDR3nt: TGTGCCAGCAGTTACGCCTACCACAGGCCCAAAACCTACGAGCAGTACTTC; CDR3aa: CASSYAYHRPKTYEQYF
abundance: -; j_gene: TRBJ2-7; v_gene: TRBV9; d_gene: -; CDR3nt: TGTGCCAGCAGTGCTAGACAGGCTGTCGACGAGCAGTACTTC; CDR3aa: CASSARQAVDEQYF
abundance: few; j_gene: TRBJ2-6; v_gene: TRBV5-1; d_gene: TRBD1; CDR3nt: TGCGCCAGCAGCTTAAGACAGGGGACCTCTGGGGCCAACGTCCTGACTTTC; CDR3aa: CASSLRQGTSGANVLTF
abundance: few; j_gene: TRBJ1-2; v_gene: TRBV24-1; d_gene: -; CDR3nt: TGTGCCACCAGTGATAGCCAGGCGATCTTTCCCTATGGCTACACCTTC; CDR3aa: CATSDSQAIFPYGYTF
abundance: -; j_gene: TRBJ2-2; v_gene: TRBV11-3; d_gene: TRBD2; CDR3nt: TGTGCCAGCAGCCCAGGGACTAGCGGGAGAAGAGACACCGGGGAGCTGTTTTTT; CDR3aa: CASSPGTSGRRDTGELFF
abundance: -; j_gene: TRBJ1-2; v_gene: TRBV27; d_gene: TRBD1; CDR3nt: TGTGCCAGCAGTTTACTCCCCAGGGGGGTTAACTATGGCTACACCTTC; CDR3aa: CASSLLPRGVNYGYTF
abundance: -; j_gene: TRBJ2-4; v_gene: TRBV2; d_gene: TRBD1; CDR3nt: TGTGCCAGCAGCGCGACAGGGATGGAAAACATTCAGTACTTC; CDR3aa: CASSATGMENIQYF
abundance: -; j_gene: TRBJ1-1; v_gene: TRBV29-1; d_gene: -; CDR3nt: TGCAGCGTGGCGGGCCAGTCGTCCACTGAAGCTTTCTTT; CDR3aa: CSVAGQSSTEAFF
abundance: -; j_gene: TRBJ1-1; v_gene: TRBV11-2; d_gene: -; CDR3nt: TGTGCCAGCAGCTTAGAGAGGGCCCTGCGAGCTTTCTTT; CDR3aa: CASSLERALRAFF
abundance: -; j_gene: TRBJ1-2; v_gene: TRBV7-9; d_gene: -; CDR3nt: TGTGCCAGCACCCCTCCGGGGATTTATTCCCGCTATGGCTACACCTTC; CDR3aa: CASTPPGIYSRYGYTF
abundance: -; j_gene: TRBJ1-2; v_gene: TRBV12-3/TRBV12-4; d_gene: -; CDR3nt: TGTGCCAGCAGTTTTAACAGGGTGTTTGGCTACACCTTC; CDR3aa: CASSFNRVFGYTF
abundance: once; j_gene: TRBJ2-3; v_gene: TRBV3-1/TRBV3-2; d_gene: TRBD2; CDR3nt: TGTGCCAGCAGCCCGCGGGGGGGCCAGGCAGATACGCAGTATTTT; CDR3aa: CASSPRGGQADTQYF
abundance: -; j_gene: TRBJ2-5; v_gene: TRBV5-8; d_gene: -; CDR3nt: TGTGCCAGCAGCTTGGGGGGCGGGATTCAAGAGACCCAGTACTTC; CDR3aa: CASSLGGGIQETQYF
abundance: -; j_gene: TRBJ2-5; v_gene: TRBV29-1; d_gene: -; CDR3nt: TGCAGCGTTCCCCCGGGGGAAGGAGAGACCCAGTACTTC; CDR3aa: CSVPPGEGETQYF
abundance: -; j_gene: TRBJ2-5; v_gene: TRBV6-2/TRBV6-3; d_gene: TRBD2; CDR3nt: TGTGCCAGCAGTTACGGCCTAGCGGGGGGACGGGAGACCCAGTACTTC; CDR3aa: CASSYGLAGGRETQYF
abundance: -; j_gene: TRBJ1-5; v_gene: TRBV30; d_gene: -; CDR3nt: TGTGCCTGGAGTGGGTCGGGGTCGAATCAGCCCCAGCATTTT; CDR3aa: CAWSGSGSNQPQHF
abundance: -; j_gene: TRBJ1-1; v_gene: TRBV3-1/TRBV3-2; d_gene: -; CDR3nt: TGTGCCAGCAGCCCGTGGCAGGGGGAAGCTTTCTTT; CDR3aa: CASSPWQGEAFF
abundance: -; j_gene: TRBJ1-4; v_gene: TRBV7-9; d_gene: -; CDR3nt: TGTGCCAGCAGCTTAGACGGGGGTGAAAAACTGTTTTTT; CDR3aa: CASSLDGGEKLFF
abundance: -; j_gene: TRBJ2-1; v_gene: TRBV4-2; d_gene: TRBD2; CDR3nt: TGTGCCAGCAGCCAAGATTTCACTAGCGGGGACAATGAGCAGTTCTTC; CDR3aa: CASSQDFTSGDNEQFF
abundance: -; j_gene: TRBJ2-2; v_gene: TRBV5-1; d_gene: TRBD1; CDR3nt: TGCGCCAGCAGCATGGGACAGGTGAACACCGGGGAGCTGTTTTTT; CDR3aa: CASSMGQVNTGELFF